This TCR beta chain derives from a study of breast tumors, draining lymph nodes, adjacent tissues. Regarding the study as a whole: Tumor T cell lymph node origin was a supported hypothesis, not proven.

A word on this clonotype: Its antigen is currently unknown.

TCRdb redid the calling of the multiplex PCR reads with MiXCR, one entry per CDR3 protein. Of around 290,000 distinct CDR3 sequences in the sample, under 35% were seen once. CDR1 and CDR2 from the germline V gene are DFQATT and SNEGSKA (reference sequence). V lost 1 base, J lost 4 bases, and 4 bases lay in between. The CDR3 covers 11 residues. Axillary draining lymph nodes of breast cancer patients supplied the node samples. The rearrangement uses TRBV20-1 and TRBJ2-5; D remains ambiguous. Sequenced: axillary lymph node tissue. The TCR sequence derives from a female donor with breast cancer. Some clones in this sample may be carry-over from other donors' samples. DNA for the CDR3: TGCAGTGCTAGAGGGACAGAGACCCAGTACTTC. Translated: CSARGTETQYF.